The next 27 T cell receptor beta chains were all read from a single sample in a study of blood T cell repertoires in COVID-19. TCRdb's copy holds only in-frame clones and misses some; the assay was immunoSEQ multiplex PCR. The top ten clones hold 15% to 20% of a sample with about 160,000 clones, about nine tenths of them seen once. Sequencing input: peripheral blood. The receptors come from a man between 60 and 75 years old with active or convalescent COVID-19.

The chain links TRBV25-1 to TRBJ1-2, with D possibly being TRBD1 (6 bases). V was cut by 1 base and J by 2 bases, with 14 bases left in between. This CDR3 spans 16 amino acids. Germline CDR1 is MGHDK and CDR2 is SYGVNS. CDR3 sequence (DNA): TGTGCCAGCAGTGAATCCAAGAGGGGGGGGAACTATGGCTACACCTTC. Encoded protein: CASSESKRGGNYGYTF.

With regard to this clone: Its ends do not fully match the called genes, so a read error is possible. The chain has TRBV25-1 and TRBJ2-3; the D gene is possibly TRBD1 (6 bases). This CDR3 spans 12 amino acids. Germline CDR1 reads MGHDK; CDR2 reads SYGVNS. CDR3 amino acids: CASSPWGQLQSF. Here the CDR3 DNA reads TGTGCCAGCAGTCCTTGGGGGCAGCTCCAATCTTTT.

This chain uses TRBV10-2 with TRBJ2-7; D is perhaps TRBD1 (5 bases). Germline V gene data show CDR1 as WSHSY and CDR2 as SAAADI. This CDR3 spans 16 amino acids. Trimming shortened V by 0 bases and J by 3 bases, and 15 bases separated the two germline ends. CDR3 DNA sequence: TGCGCCAGCAGTGAGTCTAAGGGGTTGGGGTACTACGAGCAGTACTTC. Its translation: CASSESKGLGYYEQYF.

The chain combines TRBV29-1 with TRBJ2-1, with 10 nucleotides matching TRBD1. Trimming removed 7 bases from V and 5 bases from J; junction bases left unmatched: 2. CDR3 length equals 12 residues. Germline CDR1 SQVTM, CDR2 ANQGSEA. The CDR3 DNA reads TGCAGCGCGGACAGGGGGAACAATGAGCAGTTCTTC. Its translation: CSADRGNNEQFF.

The rearrangement uses TRBV18 and TRBJ1-4, with D possibly being TRBD1 (6 bases). Trimming shortened V by 6 bases and J by 1 base, and 9 bases separated the two germline ends. This CDR3 contains 14 residues. CDR1 and CDR2 from the germline V gene are KGHSH and LQKENI. The CDR3 sequence: CASSEQGTNEKLFF. The CDR3 DNA reads TGTGCCAGCTCTGAACAGGGAACTAATGAAAAACTGTTTTTT.

This chain joins TRBV7-9 and TRBJ1-2; 8 nucleotides agree with TRBD1. Germline V gene lookup returns CDR1 SEHNR and CDR2 FQNEAQ (reference sequence). There are 14 residues in the CDR3. J gave up 8 bases and V 1 base, and 6 bases lay outside the gene matches. CDR3 nucleotides: TGTGCCAGCAGCTTAGAAGTACAGGGGGGAGGCTACACCTTC. Translating it yields CASSLEVQGGGYTF.

This clone has a single count. This sequence joins TRBV6-1 and TRBJ1-2; D call uncertain. The CDR3 is 14 residues long. V was pared by 2 bases and J by 0 bases, with 7 bases between. Germline V gene lookup returns CDR1 MNHNS and CDR2 SASEGT. The CDR3 coding sequence is TGTGCCAGCAGTGAAACCCCAGCTAACTATGGCTACACCTTC. This translates into CASSETPANYGYTF.

This rearrangement joins TRBV30 to TRBJ2-7; a possible D gene is TRBD1 (6 bases). Trimming removed 0 bases at V and 3 bases at J, with 12 bases between. Germline assignment: CDR1 GTSNPN and CDR2 SVGIG (reference sequence). The length of the CDR3 is 14 residues. The DNA of the CDR3 is TGTGCCTGGAGTGTTTTGGACAGCAACTACGAGCAGTACTTC. Protein: CAWSVLDSNYEQYF.

V usage is TRBV5-5 and J usage is TRBJ2-5; D remains ambiguous. V lost 1 base and J lost 4, with 8 bases in between. The CDR3 covers 13 residues. Germline V gene data show CDR1 as SGHKS and CDR2 as YYEKEE (reference sequence). The CDR3 sequence: CASSLLGRETQYF. The CDR3, as DNA: TGTGCCAGCAGCTTGCTAGGTCGAGAGACCCAGTACTTC.

The rearrangement joins TRBV3-1 (or the pseudogene TRBV3-2) to TRBJ1-6; 7 bases line up with TRBD1. This CDR3 comprises 14 residues. Losses at the gene ends were 5 bases for V and 7 bases for J; bases not matched to a gene: 5. Germline values: CDR1 LGHDT, CDR2 YNNKEL (reference sequence). CDR3 DNA sequence: TGTGCCAGCAGCTACGGGACAGAAAATTCACCCCTCCACTTT. Protein product: CASSYGTENSPLHF.

The rearrangement joins TRBV6-5 to TRBJ2-7; the match to TRBD2 covers 8 bases. CDR3 length: 15 amino acids. With V trimmed by 9 bases and J by 3 bases, 13 bases remained unmatched. The germline CDR1 and CDR2 sequences are MNHEY and SVGAGI. The CDR3 DNA reads TGTGCCAGTAAAGGTCCCGGACTAGCTCTCTACGAGCAGTACTTC. The encoded protein is CASKGPGLALYEQYF.

This sequence joins TRBV7-2 and TRBJ2-1; 12 bases are a match to TRBD2. Unmatched junction bases numbered 7, after V lost 5 bases and J lost 5 bases. This CDR3 is 16 amino acids long. Germline V gene lookup returns CDR1 SGHTA and CDR2 FQGNSA. CDR3 DNA sequence: TGTGCCAGCAGCCCGCGGACTAGCGGGACCAACAATGAGCAGTTCTTC. Its translation is CASSPRTSGTNNEQFF.

The chain is built from TRBV20-1 and TRBJ1-2; the match to TRBD1 covers 9 bases. V lost 6 bases and J lost 6; bases outside the gene matches: 2. Germline CDR1 is DFQATT and CDR2 is SNEGSKA (reference sequence). This CDR3 has 11 residues. CDR3 bases: TGCAGTGCGAGGACAGGGGATGGCTACACCTTC. This sequence encodes CSARTGDGYTF.

V gene TRBV7-9 combines with J gene TRBJ1-1; D ambiguous. V gave up 1 base and J gave up 1 base, with 4 bases separating them. Germline V lookup: CDR1 SEHNR, CDR2 FQNEAQ (reference sequence). CDR3 length: 13 residues. This CDR3 reads CASSLGANTEAFF. CDR3 in DNA: TGTGCCAGCAGCTTAGGGGCGAACACTGAAGCTTTCTTT.

This clone was seen only once. V is TRBV27 and J is TRBJ1-5, with TRBD1 as a possible D gene (6 bases). The CDR3 is made up of 16 amino acids. The V and J ends lost 6 bases and 5 bases respectively, with 20 bases between them. CDR1 is MNHEY and CDR2 is SMNVEV in the germline V gene (reference sequence). The CDR3 spells CASSHRVSGGHQPQHF. CDR3 DNA: TGTGCCAGCAGCCACCGGGTTTCCGGGGGGCATCAGCCCCAGCATTTT.

V is TRBV9 and J is TRBJ1-2; D might be TRBD1 (6 bases). Germline-derived CDR1 and CDR2 are SGDLS and YYNGEE. The CDR3 extends over 13 amino acids. V shed 1 base and J shed 7 bases, with 11 bases lying between them. The CDR3 DNA reads as TGTGCCAGCAGCGTATCGGGGGGCCGTGGCTACACCTTC. Protein product: CASSVSGGRGYTF.

This sequence joins TRBV10-2 and TRBJ2-1; 9 bases match TRBD2. Germline loops: CDR1 WSHSY, CDR2 SAAADI. Trimming at V came to 6 bases and at J to 4 bases, leaving 7 bases not matched to a gene. This CDR3 is built from 15 residues. In nucleotides, the CDR3 is TGCGCCAGCAGGTTAGCGGGGGTATTTTACAATGAGCAGTTCTTC. This sequence encodes CASRLAGVFYNEQFF.

The J gene is TRBJ2-1, the V gene TRBV19; D is unclear. There are 14 residues in the CDR3. V lost 3 bases and J 3 bases, leaving 9 bases between the germline ends. Germline CDR1 and CDR2: LNHDA and SQIVND (reference sequence). CDR3 loop: CASSIIQNYNEQFF. The CDR3 DNA follows: TGTGCCAGTAGTATTATACAGAACTACAATGAGCAGTTCTTC.

This chain uses TRBV19 with TRBJ1-5, with no clear D. The CDR3 spans 14 residues. Looked up from germline, CDR1 is LNHDA and CDR2 is SQIVND (reference sequence). V lost 0 bases to trimming and J lost 2 bases, with 5 bases between them. The CDR3 DNA is TGTGCCAGTAGTATAGAAGAGGGCAATCAGCCCCAGCATTTT. The encoded protein is CASSIEEGNQPQHF.

The V gene is TRBV19, the J gene TRBJ1-2; D possibly corresponds to TRBD1 (6 bases). The germline V gene has CDR1 LNHDA and CDR2 SQIVND (reference sequence). The CDR3 sequence is 13 residues long. Trimming stripped 3 bases from V and 7 bases from J, with 12 bases between. CDR3 region: CASSIQGRGGYTF. The CDR3 DNA sequence: TGTGCCAGTAGTATCCAGGGGAGGGGTGGCTACACCTTC. The full variable domain, completed using reference TRBV19 and TRBJ1-2, is DGGITQSPKYLFRKEGQNVTLSCEQNLNHDAMYWYRQDPGQGLRLIYYSQIVNDFQKGDIAEGYSVSREKKESFPLTVTSAQKNPTAFYLCASSIQGRGGYTFGSGTRLTVV.

A word on this clone: An end of the junction differs from the germline gene, which may be a read error. This chain joins TRBV5-1 and TRBJ2-2, with 8 bases identical to TRBD1. Germline V gene lookup returns CDR1 SGHRS and CDR2 YFSETQ. CDR3 length: 16 amino acids. This CDR3 is CASCFGDRSNTGELFF. CDR3 sequence (DNA): TGCGCCAGCTGCTTTGGGGACAGGTCGAACACCGGGGAGCTGTTTTTT.

The chain uses TRBV14 and TRBJ2-1; tentative D call: TRBD2 (6 bases). V was shortened by 8 bases and J by 8 bases, with 19 bases between the two germline ends. The CDR3 runs to 14 residues. Germline CDR1 SGHDN, CDR2 FVKESK. CDR3 nucleotides: TGTGCCAGCGAAGTTGGGGGAGGTATATATGAGCAGTTCTTC. It yields the protein CASEVGGGIYEQFF.

The chain combines TRBV11-2 with TRBJ2-7, with 7 bases matching TRBD1. CDR1 is SGHAT, CDR2 FQNNGV, per germline. V lost 2 bases and J lost 1; bases outside the gene matches: 2. CDR3 size: 14 residues. CDR3 residues: CASSLLDRSYEQYF. CDR3 DNA: TGTGCCAGCAGCTTACTGGACAGGTCCTACGAGCAGTACTTC.

The chain links TRBV14 to TRBJ2-1; D not certain. CDR3 length: 16 amino acids. V was shortened by 4 bases and J by 0 bases, with 13 bases between the two germline ends. CDR1 is SGHDN, CDR2 FVKESK, per germline. The CDR3 DNA sequence: TGTGCCAGCAGCCGGGCCCCCGGAAGCTCCTACAATGAGCAGTTCTTC. Protein sequence: CASSRAPGSSYNEQFF.

V and J are TRBV28 and TRBJ2-5; a weak D match, TRBD2 (6 bases). Trimming took off 5 bases at V and 2 bases at J, with 21 bases between the two ends. The CDR3 runs to 17 residues. Germline V CDR1 and CDR2: MDHEN, SYDVKM. CDR3 in amino acids: CASSPLLSGTRQETQYF. In DNA form, the CDR3 reads TGTGCCAGCAGTCCACTCCTCTCCGGGACTCGACAAGAGACCCAGTACTTC.

This clone was counted a single time. V gene TRBV5-6 combines with J gene TRBJ2-1; 7 bases align to TRBD2. V shed 0 bases, J shed 2 bases, and the junction held 2 bases outside the gene matches. The CDR3 contains 15 residues. Germline assignment: CDR1 SGHDT and CDR2 YYEEEE. CDR3 nucleotides: TGTGCCAGCAGCTTGGTGACTAGCCCCTACAATGAGCAGTTCTTC. Translating it yields CASSLVTSPYNEQFF.

The V gene is TRBV7-7, the J gene TRBJ2-1, with TRBD1 matching 7 bases. The junction had 12 bases not matched to a gene; V was cut back by 5 bases and J by 5 bases. The CDR3 runs 16 residues. Germline CDR1 reads SSHAT; CDR2 reads FNYEAQ (reference sequence). CDR3 coding DNA: TGTGCCAGCAGCCACCGAGCTCCGGGGACAGACAATGAGCAGTTCTTC. It codes for CASSHRAPGTDNEQFF.